The 16 T cell receptor beta chains reported below all come from one sample, sequenced in a study of beta chain features in type 1 diabetes. Every bit of the isolated RNA underwent reverse transcription, so sequencing read expressed TCRB transcripts. Libraries were prepared by immunoSEQ multiplex PCR; TCRdb keeps only in-frame clonotypes and omits some of them. The sample yields a few hundred thousand clones, roughly 14% seen once. Study-level results: Across all four CD4+ subsets, people with type 1 diabetes showed modestly shorter TCRB CDR3s.

These receptors lack a known antigen. Material: naive CD4+ T cells from blood. The receptors originated from a woman younger than 35 with type 1 diabetes.

This rearrangement joins TRBV7-2 to TRBJ1-5; a weak D match, TRBD1 (6 bases). The CDR3 runs to 17 residues. Germline V gene lookup returns CDR1 SGHTA and CDR2 FQGNSA. V lost 1 base and J lost 3, with 16 bases in between. In DNA, the CDR3 is TGTGCCAGCAGCTTAGTCGGAGGCGGGGGCTCCAATCAGCCCCAGCATTTT. Its translation: CASSLVGGGGSNQPQHF. The complete variable domain, with remaining parts taken from reference TRBV7-2 and TRBJ1-5, reads GAGVSQSPSNKVTEKGKDVELRCDPISGHTALYWYRQSLGQGLEFLIYFQGNSAPDKSGLPSDRFSAERTGGSVSTLTIQRTQQEDSAVYLCASSLVGGGGSNQPQHFGDGTRLSIL.

This clone appeared a few times. The CDR3 here is CASSMGSKYSNQPQHF. CDR3 sequence (DNA): TGTGCCAGTAGTATGGGCAGCAAGTATAGCAATCAGCCCCAGCATTTT. The chain employs TRBV19 and TRBJ1-5; D gene uncertain. Deletions cut 3 bases from V and 0 bases from J, with 12 bases between. Germline V gene data show CDR1 as LNHDA and CDR2 as SQIVND (reference sequence). The CDR3 is made up of 16 amino acids.

CDR3 in DNA: TGCGCCAGCAGCCAACGGACAGTGAACACTGAAGCTTTCTTT. Its translation is CASSQRTVNTEAFF. The chain uses TRBV4-1 and TRBJ1-1, with D perhaps TRBD1 (6 bases). CDR1 and CDR2 from the germline V gene are MGHRA and YSYEKL. The CDR3 loop spans 14 amino acids. V lost 2 bases, J lost 0 bases, and 7 bases lay in between.

The V call is TRBV5-4, the J call TRBJ1-5; TRBD1 matches at 8 bases. The CDR3 runs to 14 residues. V lost 5 bases, J lost 6 bases, and 7 bases stayed unmatched. Per the germline V gene, CDR1 is SGHNT and CDR2 is YYREEE (reference sequence). The CDR3 spells CASSTDRAGQPQHF. The CDR3 coding sequence is TGTGCCAGCAGTACGGACAGGGCTGGTCAGCCCCAGCATTTT.

This chain uses TRBV7-2 with TRBJ1-1; D call uncertain. CDR1 is SGHTA and CDR2 is FQGNSA in the germline V gene. The germline V and J ends were trimmed by 5 bases and 5 bases, with 6 bases remaining between them. CDR3 size: 11 residues. The CDR3, as DNA: TGTGCCAGCAGCCCCAGAACTGAAGCTTTCTTT. Protein: CASSPRTEAFF.

This sequence joins TRBV9 and TRBJ2-1; D might be TRBD2 (5 bases). V lost 0 bases and J lost 6, with 10 bases in between. CDR1 and CDR2 from the germline V gene are SGDLS and YYNGEE. The CDR3 loop spans 14 amino acids. CDR3 sequence (DNA): TGTGCCAGCAGCGTAGAAGTAGCGAGCAATGAGCAGTTCTTC. The encoded protein is CASSVEVASNEQFF.

Only a few counts were recorded for this clone. This rearrangement joins TRBV2 to TRBJ1-2; 7 bases are shared with TRBD1. The CDR3 runs to 15 residues. Per germline, CDR1 SNHLY and CDR2 FYNNEI. V lost 6 bases and J lost 6; bases outside the gene matches: 13. The chain's CDR3 is CASSFRQGRVDGYTF. The CDR3 nucleotides are TGTGCCAGCAGCTTTAGACAGGGACGAGTTGATGGCTACACCTTC.

This clone was counted a few times. The CDR3 protein is CASSSLGGLGYEQYF. In DNA, the CDR3 is TGTGCCAGCAGCTCCTTAGGAGGGCTCGGCTACGAGCAGTACTTC. This sequence joins TRBV7-6 and TRBJ2-7, with TRBD2 as a possible D gene (6 bases). V was clipped by 4 bases and J by 3 bases, with 16 bases between them. The CDR3 is 15 residues long. Per the germline V gene, CDR1 is SGHVS and CDR2 is FNYEAQ.

The chain employs TRBV5-4 and TRBJ2-1, with a weak D call TRBD2 (5 bases). In germline, CDR1 is SGHNT, CDR2 YYREEE (reference sequence). V was cut by 6 bases and J by 9 bases, with 25 bases left in between. The CDR3 covers 16 residues. The CDR3 region is CASTLGGSAYIGEQFF. The CDR3 nucleotides read TGTGCCAGCACCCTGGGTGGTAGCGCGTATATTGGTGAGCAGTTCTTC.

This clone was counted a few times. V gene TRBV25-1 combines with J gene TRBJ1-2; D uncertain. The germline V and J ends were trimmed by 4 bases and 2 bases, with 11 bases remaining between them. Germline values: CDR1 MGHDK, CDR2 SYGVNS. CDR3 size: 14 residues. The CDR3 region is CASSVASWNYGYTF. The CDR3 DNA reads as TGTGCCAGCAGTGTAGCTAGCTGGAACTATGGCTACACCTTC.

This chain joins TRBV11-2 and TRBJ2-1; 10 bases are shared with TRBD2. The CDR3 runs 17 residues. In germline, CDR1 is SGHAT, CDR2 FQNNGV. The V gene end was trimmed by 0 bases and the J gene end by 7 bases; junction bases not matched to a gene: 9. The CDR3 is CASSLDAPAGGLNEQFF. DNA for the CDR3: TGTGCCAGCAGCTTAGATGCCCCAGCGGGAGGGCTTAATGAGCAGTTCTTC. Full variable domain (rest looked up from reference TRBV11-2 and TRBJ2-1): EAGVAQSPRYKIIEKRQSVAFWCNPISGHATLYWYQQILGQGPKLLIQFQNNGVVDDSQLPKDRFSAERLKGVDSTLKIQPAKLEDSAVYLCASSLDAPAGGLNEQFFGPGTRLTVL.

CDR3 sequence: CASSRGLSYEQYV. The CDR3 bases are TGTGCCAGCAGCCGAGGGCTCTCCTACGAGCAGTACGTC. The chain links TRBV5-6 to TRBJ2-7; D may be TRBD2 (5 bases). The CDR3 runs to 13 residues. V was clipped by 4 bases and J by 0 bases, with 8 bases between them. Looked up from germline, CDR1 is SGHDT and CDR2 is YYEEEE.

This chain links TRBV19 with TRBJ1-2, with TRBD1 matching 9 bases. After removal of 6 bases from V and 7 bases from J, the junction contained 6 bases not matched to a gene. The CDR3 spans 13 residues. Germline V gene data show CDR1 as LNHDA and CDR2 as SQIVND (reference sequence). The CDR3 DNA follows: TGTGCCAGTAGCATCGACAGGGGGATTGGCTACACCTTC. It translates to CASSIDRGIGYTF.

This clone was counted only a few times. The rearrangement uses TRBV5-1 and TRBJ2-3, with D maybe TRBD2 (5 bases). CDR3 size: 14 residues. CDR1 is SGHRS and CDR2 is YFSETQ in the germline V gene. The V end was cut by 6 bases, the J end by 4 bases, with 15 bases between. The CDR3 sequence: CASKFNGVSDTQYF. In nucleotides, the CDR3 is TGCGCCAGCAAATTCAACGGGGTATCAGATACGCAGTATTTT.

This chain links TRBV18 with TRBJ2-1; D perhaps matches TRBD2 (6 bases). With 3 bases removed from V and 3 bases from J, the gap between germline ends came to 12 bases. The CDR3 runs to 15 residues. Per the germline V gene, CDR1 is KGHSH and CDR2 is LQKENI. The CDR3 loop is CASSPQSGFYNEQFF. The DNA of the CDR3 is TGTGCCAGCTCACCTCAAAGCGGGTTCTACAATGAGCAGTTCTTC.

The genes are TRBV6-5 and TRBJ2-7; D gene ambiguous. This CDR3 has 13 residues. Trimming stripped 5 bases from V and 1 base from J, with 9 bases between. Germline V gene sequence: CDR1 MNHEY, CDR2 SVGAGI. CDR3 DNA sequence: TGTGCCAGCAGTAAGCGTGAGTCCTACGAGCAGTACGTC. This codes for CASSKRESYEQYV.